This T cell receptor beta chain came from a study of early T cells in non-severe SARS-CoV-2 infection. Overall study context: Chains were not paired, and sequencing was done on bulk RNA from unsorted whole blood. Study results and caveats: Missing private and CD4 specificities, VDJdb matching favored anti-spike CD8 responses.

This clonotype was seen ten or more times. Its antigen is currently unknown. Researchers tagged individual cDNA molecules with unique molecular identifiers. TCRdb recomputed calls from the 5' RACE reads with MiXCR, one row per CDR3 protein. Counted here are tens of thousands of distinct CDR3 sequences, under 7% occurring once; the ten biggest clones make up roughly 2.8%. Germline V gene lookup returns CDR1 SGHAT and CDR2 FQNNGV. Trimming left V 1 base short and J 9 bases short, with 6 bases between. This CDR3 spans 12 amino acids. The J gene is TRBJ2-2, the V gene TRBV11-2, with D perhaps matching TRBD1 (5 bases). The material sequenced was whole blood, taken at baseline. The TCR sequence derives from an adult who was a healthcare worker with PCR-confirmed SARS-CoV-2 infection or an uninfected control (not recorded which). This CDR3 is CASSLAGRELFF. CDR3 nucleotides: TGTGCCAGCAGCTTAGCAGGGAGGGAGCTGTTTTTT. The full variable domain, its missing parts supplied by reference TRBV11-2 and TRBJ2-2, is EAGVAQSPRYKIIEKRQSVAFWCNPISGHATLYWYQQILGQGPKLLIQFQNNGVVDDSQLPKDRFSAERLKGVDSTLKIQPAKLEDSAVYLCASSLAGRELFFGEGSRLTVL.